These T cell receptor beta chains were read from a single sample in a study of blood T cell repertoires in COVID-19. Profiling relied on immunoSEQ multiplex PCR, and the TCRdb table lists in-frame clones only, not all of them. The table shows more than 140,000 clones, with about 91% occurring only once. Sequencing was performed on peripheral blood. These receptors came from a woman aged 55-69 years with acute or convalescent COVID-19. CDR3s include the opening cysteine and the closing phenylalanine or tryptophan. The order of the fields is J gene, CDR3 length, clone size, V gene, CDR3 protein. Expanded clones get a size class; other rows say once, few or many, or leave the size out.

TRBJ2-1 16 . TRBV18 CASSPPGIAGYNEQFF
TRBJ1-1 13 . TRBV6-5 CASSPTGNTEAFF
TRBJ2-1 14 . TRBV19 CASSNSGVNNEQFF
TRBJ1-2 18 . TRBV3-1/TRBV3-2 CASSQGMGGGTGRFGYTF
TRBJ1-6 15 . TRBV6-5 CASSYGSGYNSPLHF
TRBJ1-6 15 . TRBV4-3 CASSQVAGSGSPLHF
TRBJ2-7 13 . TRBV2 CASRSDRSYEQYF
TRBJ1-2 13 . TRBV11-1 CASSPTRGVGYTF
TRBJ1-1 14 . TRBV28 CASSSPGGVTEAFF
TRBJ2-2 14 . TRBV29-1 CSVDDGTNTGELFF
TRBJ2-1 14 . TRBV7-2 CASSPGTASMEQFF
TRBJ1-1 12 . TRBV30 CAWYRGGTEAFF
TRBJ1-1 14 . TRBV19 CASMVGEEVTEAFF
TRBJ1-3 15 . TRBV11-2 CASSLVRGIGNTIYF
TRBJ1-1 15 . TRBV19 CASSKNRQVNTEAFF
TRBJ1-1 16 . TRBV9 CASSPGTGGLNTEAFF
TRBJ2-7 15 . TRBV5-4 CASSPGSQRSYEQYF
TRBJ2-7 15 . TRBV5-4 CASSLGLAGPYEQYF
TRBJ2-7 13 once TRBV7-3 CASSRGQGREQYF
TRBJ1-6 15 . TRBV7-2 CASSSTVEGSSPLHF
TRBJ2-1 20 . TRBV6-1 CASSALPGTSGGAGYNEQFF
TRBJ2-7 11 . TRBV20-1 CSVLGGGGQYF
TRBJ2-1 16 . TRBV3-1/TRBV3-2 CASSLLTSGSYNEQFF
TRBJ1-1 15 . TRBV9 CASSSPGQGNTEAFF
TRBJ1-2 14 . TRBV30 CAWTRGGSRDGYTF
TRBJ1-5 15 . TRBV3-1/TRBV3-2 CASSRSDEANQPQHF
TRBJ1-1 19 . TRBV5-1 CASSLVLGQGPLMNTEAFF
TRBJ1-1 10 . TRBV28 CATMDREAFF
TRBJ2-7 14 . TRBV18 CASSPPGGWDEQYF
TRBJ1-2 15 . TRBV5-1 CASSLESTKGDGYTF
TRBJ2-7 14 once TRBV19 CASSGTGGIDEQYF
TRBJ2-5 13 . TRBV2 CASRGGGAETQYF
TRBJ2-1 14 few TRBV7-2 CASSSQGDGNEQFF
TRBJ2-7 14 . TRBV15 CATSRDRGGYEQYF
TRBJ2-7 14 once TRBV10-3 CATSPGQGVHEQYF
TRBJ1-6 14 . TRBV28 CASSPGQGSPPLHF
TRBJ1-6 18 . TRBV9 CASSVEPGGRGYNSPLHF
TRBJ2-7 15 . TRBV19 CASSTSGQGTYEQYF
TRBJ2-3 16 . TRBV9 CASSVGAGQWDDTQYF
TRBJ2-5 15 once TRBV18 CASSPRDRYQETQYF